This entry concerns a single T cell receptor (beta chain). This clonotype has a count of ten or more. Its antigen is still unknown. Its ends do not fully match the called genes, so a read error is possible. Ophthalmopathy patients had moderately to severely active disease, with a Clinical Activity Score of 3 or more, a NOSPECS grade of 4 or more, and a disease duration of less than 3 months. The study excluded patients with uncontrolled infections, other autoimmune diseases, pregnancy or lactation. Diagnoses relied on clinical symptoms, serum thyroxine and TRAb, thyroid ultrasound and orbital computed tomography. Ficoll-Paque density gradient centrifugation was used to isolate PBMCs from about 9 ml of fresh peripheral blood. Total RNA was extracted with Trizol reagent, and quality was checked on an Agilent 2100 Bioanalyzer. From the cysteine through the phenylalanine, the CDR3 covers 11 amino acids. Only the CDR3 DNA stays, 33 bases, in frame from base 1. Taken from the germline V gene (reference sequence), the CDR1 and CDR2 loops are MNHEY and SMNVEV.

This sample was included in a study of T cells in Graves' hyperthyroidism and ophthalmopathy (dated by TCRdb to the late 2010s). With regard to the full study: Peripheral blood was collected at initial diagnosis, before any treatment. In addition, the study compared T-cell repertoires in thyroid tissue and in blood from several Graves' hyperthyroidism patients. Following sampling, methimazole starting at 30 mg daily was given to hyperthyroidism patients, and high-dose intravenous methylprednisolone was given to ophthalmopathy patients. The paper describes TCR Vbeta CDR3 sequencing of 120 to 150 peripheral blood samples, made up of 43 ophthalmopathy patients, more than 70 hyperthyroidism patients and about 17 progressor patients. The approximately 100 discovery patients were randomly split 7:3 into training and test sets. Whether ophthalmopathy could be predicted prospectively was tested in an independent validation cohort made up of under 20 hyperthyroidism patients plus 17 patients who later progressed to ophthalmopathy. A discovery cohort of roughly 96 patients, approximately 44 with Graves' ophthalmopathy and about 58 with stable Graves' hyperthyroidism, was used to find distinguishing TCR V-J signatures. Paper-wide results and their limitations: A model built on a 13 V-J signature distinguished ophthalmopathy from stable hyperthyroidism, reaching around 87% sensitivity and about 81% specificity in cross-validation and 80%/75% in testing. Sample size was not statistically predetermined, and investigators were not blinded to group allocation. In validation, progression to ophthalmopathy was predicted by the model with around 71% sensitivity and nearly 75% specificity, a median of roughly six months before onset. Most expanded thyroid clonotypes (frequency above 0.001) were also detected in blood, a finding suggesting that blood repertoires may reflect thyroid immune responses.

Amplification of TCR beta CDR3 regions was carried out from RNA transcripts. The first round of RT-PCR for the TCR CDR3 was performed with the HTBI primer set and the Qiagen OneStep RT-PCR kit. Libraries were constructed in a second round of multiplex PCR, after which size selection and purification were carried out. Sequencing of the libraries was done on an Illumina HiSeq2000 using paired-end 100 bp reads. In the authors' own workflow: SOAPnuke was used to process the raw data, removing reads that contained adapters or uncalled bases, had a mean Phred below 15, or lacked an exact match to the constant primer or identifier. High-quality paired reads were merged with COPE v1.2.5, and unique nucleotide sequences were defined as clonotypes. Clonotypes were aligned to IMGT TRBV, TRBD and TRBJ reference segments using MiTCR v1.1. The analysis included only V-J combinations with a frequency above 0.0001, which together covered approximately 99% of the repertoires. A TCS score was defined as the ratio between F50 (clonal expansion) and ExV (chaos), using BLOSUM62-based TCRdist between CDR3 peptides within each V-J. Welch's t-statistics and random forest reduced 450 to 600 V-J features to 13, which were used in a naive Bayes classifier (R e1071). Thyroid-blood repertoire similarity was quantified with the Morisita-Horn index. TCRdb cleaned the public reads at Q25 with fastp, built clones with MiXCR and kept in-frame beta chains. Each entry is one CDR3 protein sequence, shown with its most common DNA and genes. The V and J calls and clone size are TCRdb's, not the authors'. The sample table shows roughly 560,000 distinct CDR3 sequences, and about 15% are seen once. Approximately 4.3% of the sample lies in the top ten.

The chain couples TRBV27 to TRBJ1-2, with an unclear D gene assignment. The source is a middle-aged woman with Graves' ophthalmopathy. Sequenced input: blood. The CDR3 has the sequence CASSYGWEQFF. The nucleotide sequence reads TGTGCCAGCAGTTACGGTTGGGAGCAATTCTTC.